This T cell receptor beta chain was documented in a study of T cell responses to AZD1222 COVID-19 vaccine. Study results and limitations: Samples come after the peak T cell response, not at day 14. At 160-218 and 743-854, vaccine-associated CD4 TCRs were dominant, and they spanned spike.

Germline CDR1 and CDR2: SGHRS and YFSETQ. V was pared by 3 bases and J by 6 bases, with 16 bases between. The CDR3 consists of 14 residues. The table came from immunoSEQ multiplex PCR; TCRdb's copy has only in-frame clones and leaves some out. The repertoire includes approximately 84,000 clones, 83% of them detected once, and 1.3% sits in the top ten. This clone occurred once. What it binds is unknown. The chain combines TRBV5-1 with TRBJ2-7, with D possibly being TRBD1 (6 bases). The sample in question was peripheral blood, obtained 28 days after the second AZD1222 dose. The sequence was collected from an adult who received the AZD1222 COVID-19 vaccine. The CDR3 DNA reads TGCGCCAGCAGCTACCTACAGGGTTCAGGCGAGCAGTACTTC. Residues: CASSYLQGSGEQYF. Combining the CDR3 with reference TRBV5-1 and TRBJ2-7 gives the whole variable domain KAGVTQTPRYLIKTRGQQVTLSCSPISGHRSVSWYQQTPGQGLQFLFEYFSETQRNKGNFPGRFSGRQFSNSRSEMNVSTLELGDSALYLCASSYLQGSGEQYFGPGTRLTVT.